The clone carrying this T cell receptor (beta chain) was recorded a few times. Its specificity is not known. The record originates from a study of molecular identifiers for immune sequencing clone quantification. As for the study in general: Five portions were made in replicates from RNA of around 20,000 or 100,000 naive CD8 cells, and four underwent sequencing.

V was shortened by 5 bases and J by 1 base, with 9 bases between the two germline ends. The CDR3 extends over 13 amino acids. In germline, CDR1 is DFQATT, CDR2 SNEGSKA (reference sequence). Study findings and constraints: Effector cells kept over 99% of their molecules in clones above 20 RNA copies, while naive cells kept under 1% there.

TCRdb re-called the PCR reads through MiXCR, storing one row per CDR3 protein. The sample lists around 470,000 distinct CDR3 sequences, about 20% occurring once. The V call is TRBV20-1, the J call TRBJ1-5; tentatively, D is TRBD1 (6 bases). This TCR was recovered from a human donor in good health. Some libraries in this study had Jurkat cell RNA spiked in. Material for sequencing was naive CD8+ T cells from blood, with Jurkat cell RNA spiked in. Specified subset: FACS-sorted CD8+CD4-CCR7+CD45RA+ naive T cells. The CDR3 nucleotides read TGCAGTGCTCGTGACAGGAGCAATCAGCCCCAGCATTTT. Translated: CSARDRSNQPQHF.